This entry lists 11 T cell receptor beta chains sequenced from one sample in a study of tissue T cells after allogeneic stem cell transplantation. The time point was: mouse harvest day 14 after allogeneic transplant. Tail vein injection delivered 10^7 T-cell-depleted bone marrow cells and 10^6 splenic CD5+ T cells. Data came from immunoSEQ multiplex PCR; TCRdb stores just in-frame clones and leaves some out. The sample consists of roughly 4,000 clones, 47% of them appearing once. The sequenced sample was gut tissue. The source is a female BALB/c mouse given C57BL/6 T cells with graft-versus-host disease after an allogeneic hematopoietic cell transplant.

This clone was counted a few times. Any gene name here is a mouse gene name. The read is 1 residue too short to cover the CDR3 end, so that end is filled in from the germline J gene. The V and J genes are TRBV23 and TRBJ2-1; the DNA was not used to check the table's D call, TRBD1. The germline gives CDR1 KGHTA, CDR2 FQNQQP. The CDR3 totals 14 residues. The CDR3 reads CSSSQQGGYAEQFF. Partial CDR3 DNA: TGCTCCAGCAGTCAACAGGGAGGGTATGCTGAGCAGTTC.

This clone has a handful of counts. Gene names denote mouse genes. The CDR3 end falls 1 residue outside the read, so it is completed with the germline J gene. The J gene is TRBJ2-5, the V gene TRBV12-2, with D perhaps TRBD2 (6 bases). V dropped 3 bases and J dropped 0 bases, with 12 bases sitting between them. The CDR3 length is 15 residues. Germline values: CDR1 SGHLS, CDR2 HYDKME. The CDR3 sequence is CASSSRGVNQDTQYF. Partial CDR3 DNA: TGTGCCAGCTCTTCCCGGGGGGTTAACCAAGACACCCAGTAC.

This clone is large in the sample. The gene symbols are mouse symbols. The CDR3 extends 1 residue past the end of the read, so its final part is completed from the germline J gene. The J gene is TRBJ2-4, the V gene TRBV29; 12 bases are a match to TRBD2. The CDR3 covers 16 residues. Losses at the gene ends were 3 bases for V and 0 bases for J; bases not matched to a gene: 1. Per the germline V gene, CDR1 is MSHET and CDR2 is SYDVDS. The CDR3 here is CASSLGLGGSQNTLYF. CDR3 DNA, as far as it was read: TGTGCTAGCAGTTTGGGACTGGGGGGTAGTCAAAACACCTTGTAC.

Details on this clone: Gene names follow the mouse nomenclature. The read ends 1 residue shy of where the CDR3 ends; the end is completed using the germline J gene. The rearrangement uses TRBV26 and TRBJ2-4, with 11 bases that match TRBD2. The germline V gene has CDR1 KGHPV and CDR2 FQNQEV (reference sequence). This CDR3 region has 15 residues. V lost 5 bases to trimming and J lost 0 bases; unmatched junction nucleotides: 1. The CDR3 is CASSGTGGSQNTLYF. Partial CDR3 DNA: TGTGCCAGCAGTGGGACTGGGGGTAGTCAAAACACCTTGTAC.

This clone is medium-sized (0.01 to 0.1%) within its sample. Here the gene names and germline are mouse. The CDR3 end lies 1 residue beyond the end of the read and is filled in from the germline J gene. The V call is TRBV26, the J call TRBJ2-7, with D perhaps TRBD1 (7 bases). V was pared by 4 bases and J by 7 bases, with 11 bases between. Germline CDR1 is KGHPV and CDR2 is FQNQEV (reference sequence). The CDR3 is 12 residues long. The part of the CDR3 DNA that was read is TGTGCCAGCAGTCCCAGGGGGGAAGAACAGTAC. Encoded protein: CASSPRGEEQY. The CDR3 in full is CASSPRGEEQYF.

This clone ranks as medium-sized. Gene names and germline refer to mouse. Read coverage stops 1 residue before the CDR3 terminus; the germline J gene supplies the remainder. The V gene is TRBV13-2, the J gene TRBJ2-1; 9 nucleotides match TRBD2. Germline V gene sequence: CDR1 NNHNN, CDR2 SYGAGS (reference sequence). CDR3 length equals 15 residues. J lost 3 bases, V lost 1 base, and 2 bases had no gene match. CDR3 DNA, as far as it was read: TGTGCCAGCGGTGATCTGGGACTGGGCTATGCTGAGCAGTTC. Amino acids: CASGDLGLGYAEQF. The CDR3 as a whole reads CASGDLGLGYAEQFF.

This clone was detected only a few times. The gene symbols are mouse symbols. The read falls 1 residue short of the CDR3 end, and the missing part is taken from the germline J gene. The chain recombines TRBV2 with TRBJ2-3; no definite D call. Germline CDR1 reads LGHNA; CDR2 reads YSYQKL. V gave up 0 bases and J gave up 0 bases, with 7 bases separating them. This CDR3 has 15 amino acids. The DNA read from the CDR3 is TGTGCCAGCAGCCAAGACTGGTTTAGTGCAGAAACGCTGTAT. This sequence encodes CASSQDWFSAETLY. The whole CDR3 region reads CASSQDWFSAETLYF.

A remark on this clone: The gene symbols are mouse symbols. The read gets to within 1 residue of the CDR3 end, and the germline J gene fills in the rest. The chain carries TRBV12-2 and TRBJ1-1, with 7 bases aligning to TRBD1. Germline CDR1 SGHLS, CDR2 HYDKME. The CDR3 has 13 residues. The V segment lost 4 bases and the J segment 1 base; nucleotides outside the gene matches: 2. The DNA read from the CDR3 is TGTGCCAGCTCACACAGGGGAAACACAGAAGTCTTC. Protein: CASSHRGNTEVF. The CDR3 reads in full as CASSHRGNTEVFF.

In the case of this clone: Germline and genes: mouse. The read terminates 1 residue ahead of where the CDR3 ends, so the germline J gene completes it. The chain carries TRBV23 and TRBJ2-1; TRBD2, as called in the table, went unchecked against the DNA. The germline V gene has CDR1 KGHTA and CDR2 FQNQQP. The CDR3 has 15 amino acids. Incomplete CDR3 DNA: TGCTCCAGCAGTCAAGGACTGGGGGCCTATGCTGAGCAGTTC. As protein: CSSSQGLGAYAEQF. The CDR3, in full, reads CSSSQGLGAYAEQFF.

Only a few counts were recorded for this clone. The genes and germline here are from mouse. The read ends 1 residue shy of where the CDR3 ends; the end is completed using the germline J gene. This chain connects TRBV3 to TRBJ2-4; 14 bases match TRBD2. Germline V gene sequence: CDR1 SNHLY, CDR2 FYNGKV (reference sequence). Losses at the gene ends were 0 bases for V and 10 bases for J; bases not matched to a gene: 3. The length of the CDR3 is 15 residues. The CDR3 DNA, read in part, is TGTGCCAGCAGCTTAGCGGGACTGGGGGGGCACGCCTTGTAC. It translates to CASSLAGLGGHALY. The complete CDR3 protein is CASSLAGLGGHALYF. The full variable domain, its missing parts supplied by reference TRBV3 and TRBJ2-4, is GPKVLQIPSHQIIDMGQMVTLNCDPVSNHLYFYWYKQILGQQMEFLVNFYNGKVMEKSKLFKDQFSVERPDGSYFTLKIQPTALEDSAVYFCASSLAGLGGHALYFGAGTRLSVL.

To note about this clone: Gene names denote mouse genes. With the read ending 1 residue before the CDR3 end, the germline J gene is used to fill in that end. The gene calls are TRBV5 and TRBJ2-5; perhaps TRBD1 as D (6 bases). V was trimmed by 0 bases and J by 2 bases, leaving 15 bases between them. Germline lookup yields CDR1 LGHNA and CDR2 YNLKQL (reference sequence). There are 17 residues in the CDR3. CDR3 residues: CASSQEPSTGRQDTQYF. The covered CDR3 bases are TGTGCCAGCAGCCAAGAACCCTCTACAGGGCGCCAAGACACCCAGTAC.